This T cell receptor beta chain was retrieved from a study of blood T cell repertoires in COVID-19. Overall study context: Material from acute and convalescent COVID-19 was sourced from the United States, Italy and Spain. Nucleic acid was either cDNA or gDNA, and it came from T cells, B-cell-depleted T cells, or PBMCs.

CDR3 length: 13 amino acids. Trimming at V came to 4 bases and at J to 2 bases, leaving 2 bases not matched to a gene. Germline V gene lookup returns CDR1 SGHDT and CDR2 YYEEEE. Study processing details: Amplification from reference gene primers served as the basis for estimated nucleated cell counts. Generated by immunoSEQ multiplex PCR, the TCRdb table keeps only in-frame clones and is missing some. D and trimming come from the DNA, and the V and J calls and clone size come from that table. Of 40,000 to 50,000 clones detected, under 95% appear once; the ten largest clones hold about 3.9%. This clone has only a few counts.

The V and J genes are TRBV5-6 and TRBJ2-7, with 8 bases aligning to TRBD1. The receptor was isolated from a human donor in a cohort sampled during active COVID-19. Source material: peripheral blood. CDR3 sequence: CASSLDRAYEQYF. CDR3 nucleotides: TGTGCCAGCAGCCTGGACAGGGCCTACGAGCAGTACTTC.